This T cell receptor beta chain was sequenced during a study of cytomegalovirus exposure and HLA in healthy donors. About the study: Genotyping showed around four fifths of some 400 donors falling in the Caucasian-associated ancestry cluster. Regarding the study as a whole: Further analysis was carried out later, and it showed several of the most significant clusters appearing linked to common viral pathogens. Researchers reported in a later analysis that a missense DCLRE1C variant was tied to TCR beta V- and J-gene trimming.

As regards this clone: Its antigen is undetermined.

The CDR3 runs 14 residues. CDR1 and CDR2 from the germline V gene are SGDLS and YYNGEE. Trimming took off 5 bases at V and 2 bases at J, with 10 bases between the two ends. Primers for the PCR totalled 60 Vbeta and 13 Jbeta. TCRdb keeps only in-frame clones here, not all; method: immunoSEQ multiplex PCR. Of fewer than 200,000 clones in the sample, approximately 81% were seen once. The specimen sequenced was PBMCs. The J gene is TRBJ2-2, the V gene TRBV9; the D gene is possibly TRBD1 (6 bases). The clonotype originates from a woman aged 18-29 years in good health and CMV-seronegative. The CDR3 nucleotides read TGTGCCAGCAGAACAGGGTACAACACCGGGGAGCTGTTTTTT. Its translation: CASRTGYNTGELFF.